The 9 T cell receptor beta chains below all came from one sample that was sequenced in a study of T-cell reconstitution after alpha-beta-depleted transplantation in children. Unique molecular identifiers were used to barcode this TCRbeta library. Via MiXCR, TCRdb re-called the PCR reads, giving one row per CDR3 protein. The data hold about 260,000 distinct CDR3 sequences, with roughly 8.2% observed a single time. The material sequenced was PBMCs, mostly from graft donor cells, taken 180 days after TCRalphabeta/CD19-depleted stem cell transplant. The receptors stem from a male patient between 5 and 17 years old who had a stem cell transplant for acute lymphoblastic leukemia, so the T cells may come from the graft donor.

The rearrangement links TRBV27 to TRBJ2-1, with 13 bases that match TRBD2. With 3 bases clipped from V and 9 bases from J, the junction kept 5 bases outside the gene matches. The CDR3 consists of 15 residues. The germline V gene encodes CDR1 MNHEY and CDR2 SMNVEV (reference sequence). This CDR3 is CASSFGLAGEVEQFF. CDR3 coding DNA: TGTGCCAGCAGTTTCGGACTAGCGGGAGAGGTTGAGCAGTTCTTC.

This clonotype appeared many times. This chain joins TRBV9 and TRBJ1-1; D unresolved. Trimming removed 4 bases from V and 1 base from J, with 23 bases in between. This CDR3 spans 18 amino acids. Germline CDR1 is SGDLS and CDR2 is YYNGEE. CDR3 region: CASSPSPNLVPPNTEAFF. For the CDR3, the DNA is TGTGCCAGCAGCCCCAGTCCCAATCTAGTCCCTCCGAACACTGAAGCTTTCTTT. The complete variable domain, with remaining parts taken from reference TRBV9 and TRBJ1-1, reads DSGVTQTPKHLITATGQRVTLRCSPRSGDLSVYWYQQSLDQGLQFLIQYYNGEERAKGNILERFSAQQFPDLHSELNLSSLELGDSALYFCASSPSPNLVPPNTEAFFGQGTRLTVV.

The chain is built from TRBV19 and TRBJ2-7; 7 positions agree with TRBD2. V was clipped by 5 bases and J by 1 base; unmatched bases: 2. The CDR3 covers 13 residues. CDR1 is LNHDA and CDR2 is SQIVND in the germline V gene (reference sequence). The CDR3 DNA reads TGTGCCAGTAGTCGGCGGGAGTCCTACGAGCAGTACTTC. Translation: CASSRRESYEQYF.

This clonotype has a count of ten or more. This sequence joins TRBV3-1 and TRBJ2-1; tentatively, D is TRBD1 or TRBD2 (5 bases each). This CDR3 spans 11 amino acids. V was shortened by 2 bases and J by 14 bases, with 10 bases between the two germline ends. Germline values: CDR1 LGHDT, CDR2 YNNKEL (reference sequence). CDR3 protein: CASSQRGIEFF. DNA for the CDR3: TGTGCCAGCAGCCAACGGGGCATCGAGTTCTTC.

This clonotype was seen repeatedly, ten times or more. The CDR3: CASSYQRGGITDTQYF. The CDR3 nucleotides read TGTGCCAGCAGTTACCAACGGGGCGGGATCACAGATACGCAGTATTTT. The V call is TRBV6-5, the J call TRBJ2-3; D might be TRBD2 (6 bases). Germline CDR1 MNHEY, CDR2 SVGAGI. Trimming cost V 2 bases and J 2 bases, with 14 bases left between them. The CDR3 sequence is 16 residues long.

This clonotype was found many times. The V gene is TRBV20-1, the J gene TRBJ2-1, with D perhaps TRBD2 (5 bases). Trimming took 5 bases from V and 10 from J, leaving 18 bases between them. The CDR3 extends over 13 amino acids. Looked up from germline, CDR1 is DFQATT and CDR2 is SNEGSKA (reference sequence). CDR3 amino acids: CSAGMPLVGEQFF. CDR3 sequence (DNA): TGCAGTGCTGGGATGCCACTAGTCGGGGAGCAGTTCTTC.

This clonotype came up many times. The gene calls are TRBV4-2 and TRBJ2-7, with 10 bases identical to TRBD1. Trimming at V came to 4 bases and at J to 2 bases, leaving 5 bases not matched to a gene. Germline assignment: CDR1 LGHNA and CDR2 YNFKEQ. This CDR3 is built from 15 residues. CDR3 loop: CASSPAGTGAYEQYF. The CDR3 nucleotides read TGTGCCAGCAGCCCAGCCGGGACAGGGGCCTACGAGCAGTACTTC.

This clonotype was seen repeatedly, ten times or more. This chain links TRBV5-1 with TRBJ1-6; D gene ambiguous. Trimming pared 3 bases from V and 1 base from J, leaving 11 bases between. Germline V gene lookup returns CDR1 SGHRS and CDR2 YFSETQ. The length of the CDR3 is 16 residues. CDR3 protein: CASSSDFGSYNSPLHF. As DNA, the CDR3 is TGCGCCAGCAGCTCGGATTTTGGATCCTATAATTCACCCCTCCACTTT.

Many counts were recorded for this clonotype. The J gene is TRBJ1-2, the V gene TRBV12-3 or TRBV12-4; D may be TRBD1 (5 bases). CDR3 length: 12 residues. Trimming took 8 bases from V and 0 from J, leaving 7 bases between them. The CDR3 loop reads CASAGANYGYTF. The CDR3 DNA follows: TGTGCCAGCGCGGGGGCTAACTATGGCTACACCTTC.